This TCR beta chain was obtained from a study of blood T cell repertoires in COVID-19. Sequenced by immunoSEQ multiplex PCR; TCRdb stores in-frame clones only, minus some. Counted here are 100,000 to 150,000 clones, about 81% occurring once; the ten biggest clones make up about 18%. This clone has a handful of counts. This receptor was taken from a man aged 25-40 years with COVID-19, enrolled during active disease. What was sequenced was peripheral blood.

The CDR3: CSVEGGLNQPQHF. In DNA form, the CDR3 reads TGCAGCGTTGAAGGCGGACTCAATCAGCCCCAGCATTTT. The chain uses TRBV29-1 and TRBJ1-5, with D uncertain. This CDR3 contains 13 residues. Between the trimmed V and J ends, which lost 1 base and 3 bases, there was a span of 7 bases. Per the germline V gene, CDR1 is SQVTM and CDR2 is ANQGSEA.